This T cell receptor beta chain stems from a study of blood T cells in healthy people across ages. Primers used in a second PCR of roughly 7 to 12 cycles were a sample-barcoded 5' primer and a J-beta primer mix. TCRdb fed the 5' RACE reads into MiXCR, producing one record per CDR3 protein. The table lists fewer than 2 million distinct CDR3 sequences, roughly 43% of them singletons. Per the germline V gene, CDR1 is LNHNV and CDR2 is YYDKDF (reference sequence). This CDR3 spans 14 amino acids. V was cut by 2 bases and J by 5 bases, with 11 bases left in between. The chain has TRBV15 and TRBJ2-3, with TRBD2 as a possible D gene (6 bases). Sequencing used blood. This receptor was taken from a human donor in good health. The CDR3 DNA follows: TGTGCCACCAGCAGACCGGGGGAAGGAGATACGCAGTATTTT. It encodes CATSRPGEGDTQYF.